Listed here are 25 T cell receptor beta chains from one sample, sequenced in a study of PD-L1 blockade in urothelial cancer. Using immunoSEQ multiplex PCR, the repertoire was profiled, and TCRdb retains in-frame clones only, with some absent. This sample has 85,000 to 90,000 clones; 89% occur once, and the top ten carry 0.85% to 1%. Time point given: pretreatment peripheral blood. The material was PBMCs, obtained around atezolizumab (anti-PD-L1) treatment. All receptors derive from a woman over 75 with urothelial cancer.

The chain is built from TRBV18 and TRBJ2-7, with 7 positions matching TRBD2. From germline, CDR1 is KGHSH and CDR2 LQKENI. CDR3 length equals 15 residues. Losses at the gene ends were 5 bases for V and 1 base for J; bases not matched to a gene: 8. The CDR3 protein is CASSILTSLSYEQYF. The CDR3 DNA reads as TGTGCCAGCTCAATACTGACTAGCCTATCCTACGAGCAGTACTTC.

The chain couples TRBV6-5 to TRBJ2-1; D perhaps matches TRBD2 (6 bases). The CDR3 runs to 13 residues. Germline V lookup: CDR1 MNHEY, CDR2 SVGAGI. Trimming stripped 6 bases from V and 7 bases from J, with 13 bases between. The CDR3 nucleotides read TGTGCCAGCAGCCGAGGACGGGGGAATGAGCAGTTCTTC. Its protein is CASSRGRGNEQFF.

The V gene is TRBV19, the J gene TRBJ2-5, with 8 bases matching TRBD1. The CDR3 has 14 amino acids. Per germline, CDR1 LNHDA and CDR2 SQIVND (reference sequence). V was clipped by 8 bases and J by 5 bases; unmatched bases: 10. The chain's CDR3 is CASRQGASGETQYF. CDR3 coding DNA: TGTGCCAGTCGCCAGGGGGCGTCGGGGGAGACCCAGTACTTC. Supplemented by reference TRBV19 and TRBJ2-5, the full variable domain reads DGGITQSPKYLFRKEGQNVTLSCEQNLNHDAMYWYRQDPGQGLRLIYYSQIVNDFQKGDIAEGYSVSREKKESFPLTVTSAQKNPTAFYLCASRQGASGETQYFGPGTRLLVL.

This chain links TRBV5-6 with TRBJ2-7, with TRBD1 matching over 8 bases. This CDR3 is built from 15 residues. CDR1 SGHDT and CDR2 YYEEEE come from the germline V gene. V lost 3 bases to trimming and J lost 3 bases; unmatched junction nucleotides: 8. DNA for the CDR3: TGTGCCAGCAGCTCGGGGACAGGAGCCTTCTACGAGCAGTACTTC. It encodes CASSSGTGAFYEQYF.

CDR3 nucleotide sequence: TGTGCCAGCAGCGGATCACCAGGACAGGGTTACGAGCAGTACTTC. Encoded protein: CASSGSPGQGYEQYF. The J gene is TRBJ2-7, the V gene TRBV7-8; 8 bases are a match to TRBD1. The germline gives CDR1 SGHVS, CDR2 FQNEAQ. With 5 bases clipped from V and 4 bases from J, the junction kept 10 bases outside the gene matches. This CDR3 is 15 amino acids long.

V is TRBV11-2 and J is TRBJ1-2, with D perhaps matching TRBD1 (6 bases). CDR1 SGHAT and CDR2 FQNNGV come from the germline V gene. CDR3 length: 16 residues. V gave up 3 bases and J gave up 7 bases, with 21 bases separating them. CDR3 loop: CASSFPRGGRQGGYTF. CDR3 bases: TGTGCCAGCAGCTTCCCTCGGGGGGGCCGGCAGGGTGGCTACACCTTC. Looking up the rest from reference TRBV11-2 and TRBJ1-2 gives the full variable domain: EAGVAQSPRYKIIEKRQSVAFWCNPISGHATLYWYQQILGQGPKLLIQFQNNGVVDDSQLPKDRFSAERLKGVDSTLKIQPAKLEDSAVYLCASSFPRGGRQGGYTFGSGTRLTVV.

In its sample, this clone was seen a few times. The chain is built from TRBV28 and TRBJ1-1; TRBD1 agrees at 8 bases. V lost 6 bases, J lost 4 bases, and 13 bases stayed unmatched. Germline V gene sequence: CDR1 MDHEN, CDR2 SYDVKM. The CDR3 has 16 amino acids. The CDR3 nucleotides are TGTGCCAGCAGCTCGACCTGGACAGGGCACGGCACTGAAGCTTTCTTT. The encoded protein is CASSSTWTGHGTEAFF.

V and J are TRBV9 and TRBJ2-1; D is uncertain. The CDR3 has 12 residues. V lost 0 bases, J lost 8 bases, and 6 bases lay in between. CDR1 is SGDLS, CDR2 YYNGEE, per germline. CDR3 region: CASSVDIDEQFF. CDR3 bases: TGTGCCAGCAGCGTAGACATCGATGAGCAGTTCTTC.

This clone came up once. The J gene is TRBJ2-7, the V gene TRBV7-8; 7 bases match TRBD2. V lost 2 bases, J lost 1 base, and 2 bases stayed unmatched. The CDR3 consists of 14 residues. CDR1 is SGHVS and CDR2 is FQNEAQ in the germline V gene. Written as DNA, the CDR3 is TGTGCCAGCAGCTTACTGGGAGGGTCCTACGAGCAGTACTTC. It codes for CASSLLGGSYEQYF.

CDR3 residues: CASSSKTGNLYEQYF. The CDR3 nucleotides are TGTGCCAGCAGTTCTAAAACAGGGAACCTCTACGAGCAGTACTTC. The chain uses TRBV28 and TRBJ2-7; D may be TRBD1 (6 bases). The germline gives CDR1 MDHEN, CDR2 SYDVKM. V lost 4 bases and J 3 bases, leaving 16 bases between the germline ends. The CDR3 runs to 15 residues. The whole variable domain, remainder taken from reference TRBV28 and TRBJ2-7, is DVKVTQSSRYLVKRTGEKVFLECVQDMDHENMFWYRQDPGLGLRLIYFSYDVKMKEKGDIPEGYSVSREKKERFSLILESASTNQTSMYLCASSSKTGNLYEQYFGPGTRLTVT.

CDR3 sequence: CSLIAVGYNEQFF. For the CDR3, the DNA is TGTTCCTTAATAGCGGTCGGCTACAATGAGCAGTTCTTC. The chain recombines TRBV30 with TRBJ2-1, with D possibly being TRBD2 (6 bases). The CDR3 is 13 residues long. Germline CDR1 reads GTSNPN; CDR2 reads SVGIG (reference sequence). Using reference TRBV30 and TRBJ2-1 for the parts outside the CDR3, the full variable domain is SQTIHQWPATLVQPVGSPLSLECTVEGTSNPNLYWYRQAAGRGLQLLFYSVGIGQISSEVPQNLSASRPQDRQFILSSKKLLLSDSGFYLCSLIAVGYNEQFFGPGTRLTVL.

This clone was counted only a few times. CDR3 DNA sequence: TGTGCCAGCAGCTTTACAGGGGTAGAGACCCAGTACTTC. Its translation is CASSFTGVETQYF. The chain employs TRBV5-8 and TRBJ2-5; the match to TRBD1 covers 7 bases. V lost 2 bases to trimming and J lost 4 bases; unmatched junction nucleotides: 2. This CDR3 spans 13 amino acids. Germline CDR1 is SGHTS and CDR2 is YDEGEE.

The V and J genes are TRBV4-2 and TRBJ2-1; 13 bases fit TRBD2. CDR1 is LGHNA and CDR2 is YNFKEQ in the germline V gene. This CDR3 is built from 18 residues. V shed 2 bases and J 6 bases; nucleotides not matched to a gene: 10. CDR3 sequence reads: CASSQWGGLAGETNEQFF. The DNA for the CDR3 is TGTGCCAGCAGCCAATGGGGAGGACTAGCGGGAGAGACCAATGAGCAGTTCTTC.

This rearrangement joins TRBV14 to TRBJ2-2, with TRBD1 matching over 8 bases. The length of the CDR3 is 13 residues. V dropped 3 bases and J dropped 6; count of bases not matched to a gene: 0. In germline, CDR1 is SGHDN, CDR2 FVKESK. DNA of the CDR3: TGTGCCAGCAGCCAGACAGGGGCCGGGGAGCTGTTTTTT. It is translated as CASSQTGAGELFF.

CDR3: CASSASPTGGAGVNEQFF. The CDR3 DNA reads as TGTGCCAGCAGCGCGTCTCCCACGGGGGGCGCGGGAGTTAATGAGCAGTTCTTC. V and J are TRBV7-3 and TRBJ2-1; weak D call: TRBD2 (7 bases). V lost 5 bases to trimming and J lost 7 bases, with 27 bases between them. The germline gives CDR1 SGHTA, CDR2 FQGTGA. CDR3 length: 18 residues.

For the CDR3, the DNA is TGTGCCAGCAGTTCCGGGTTTGGAGAGACCCAGTACTTC. Encoded protein: CASSSGFGETQYF. The chain is built from TRBV2 and TRBJ2-5; D not resolved. The CDR3 is 13 residues long. Germline CDR1 reads SNHLY; CDR2 reads FYNNEI. Deletions cut 5 bases from V and 4 bases from J, with 11 bases between.

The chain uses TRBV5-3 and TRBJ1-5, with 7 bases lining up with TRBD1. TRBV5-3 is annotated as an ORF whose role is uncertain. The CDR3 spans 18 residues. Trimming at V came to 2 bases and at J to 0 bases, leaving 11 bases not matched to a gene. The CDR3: CARSLRDRQFDSNQPQHF. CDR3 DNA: TGTGCCAGAAGCTTAAGGGACAGACAATTCGATAGCAATCAGCCCCAGCATTTT.

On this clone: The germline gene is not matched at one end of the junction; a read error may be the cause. CDR3 in DNA: TGTGCCAGCAGCTCTCGGACTAGCAGCTCCTCCGAGCAGTACTTC. Its translation: CASSSRTSSSSEQYF. The chain recombines TRBV7-9 with TRBJ2-7; TRBD2 aligns across 8 bases. CDR1 is SEHNR, CDR2 FQNEAQ, per germline (reference sequence). CDR3 length: 15 amino acids.

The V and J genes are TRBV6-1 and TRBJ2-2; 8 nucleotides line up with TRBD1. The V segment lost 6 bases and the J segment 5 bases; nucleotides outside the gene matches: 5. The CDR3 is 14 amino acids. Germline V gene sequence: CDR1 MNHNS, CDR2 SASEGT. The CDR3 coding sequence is TGTGCCAGCAGGATACAGGGGGTGACCGGGGAGCTGTTTTTT. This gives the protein CASRIQGVTGELFF.

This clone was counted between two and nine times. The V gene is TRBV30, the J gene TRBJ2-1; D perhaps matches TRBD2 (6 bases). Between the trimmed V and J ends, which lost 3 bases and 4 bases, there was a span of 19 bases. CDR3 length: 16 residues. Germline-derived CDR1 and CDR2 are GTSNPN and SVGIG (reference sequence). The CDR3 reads CAWRGTRAGTYNEQFF. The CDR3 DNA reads TGTGCCTGGAGGGGGACCAGGGCTGGGACTTACAATGAGCAGTTCTTC.

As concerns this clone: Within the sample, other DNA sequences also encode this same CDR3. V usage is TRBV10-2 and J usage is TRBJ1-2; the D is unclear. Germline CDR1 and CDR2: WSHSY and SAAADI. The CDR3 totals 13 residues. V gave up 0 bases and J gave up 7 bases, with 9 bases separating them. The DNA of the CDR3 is TGCGCCAGCAGTGAGTCTGCGGGTCCTGGCTACACCTTC. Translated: CASSESAGPGYTF.

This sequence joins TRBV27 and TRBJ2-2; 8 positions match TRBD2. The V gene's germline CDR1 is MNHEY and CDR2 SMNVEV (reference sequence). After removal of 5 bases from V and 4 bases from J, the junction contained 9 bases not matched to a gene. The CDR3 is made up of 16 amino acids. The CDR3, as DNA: TGTGCCAGCAGTCCTCAGCGGGAGAGGGTCACCGGGGAGCTGTTTTTT. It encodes CASSPQRERVTGELFF.

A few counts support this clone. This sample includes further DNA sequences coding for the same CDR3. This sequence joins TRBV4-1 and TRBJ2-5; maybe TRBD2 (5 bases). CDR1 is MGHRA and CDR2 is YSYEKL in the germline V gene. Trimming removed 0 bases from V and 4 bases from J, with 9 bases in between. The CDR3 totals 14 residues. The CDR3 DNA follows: TGCGCCAGCAGCCAAGATGGAAGCGGAGAGACCCAGTACTTC. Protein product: CASSQDGSGETQYF.

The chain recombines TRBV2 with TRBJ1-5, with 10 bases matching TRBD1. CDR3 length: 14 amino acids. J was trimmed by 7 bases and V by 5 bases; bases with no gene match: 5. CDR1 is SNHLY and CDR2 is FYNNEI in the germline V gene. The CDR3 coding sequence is TGTGCCAGCAGTCCCGGGACAGGGGCCCAGCCCCAGCATTTT. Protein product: CASSPGTGAQPQHF.

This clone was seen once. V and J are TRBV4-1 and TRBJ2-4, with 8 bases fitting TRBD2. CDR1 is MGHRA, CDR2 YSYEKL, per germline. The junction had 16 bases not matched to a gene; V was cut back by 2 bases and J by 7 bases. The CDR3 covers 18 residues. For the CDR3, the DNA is TGCGCCAGCAGCCAATTGTTACTAGCGGACCAGGGAAAGAACATTCAGTACTTC. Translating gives CASSQLLLADQGKNIQYF.